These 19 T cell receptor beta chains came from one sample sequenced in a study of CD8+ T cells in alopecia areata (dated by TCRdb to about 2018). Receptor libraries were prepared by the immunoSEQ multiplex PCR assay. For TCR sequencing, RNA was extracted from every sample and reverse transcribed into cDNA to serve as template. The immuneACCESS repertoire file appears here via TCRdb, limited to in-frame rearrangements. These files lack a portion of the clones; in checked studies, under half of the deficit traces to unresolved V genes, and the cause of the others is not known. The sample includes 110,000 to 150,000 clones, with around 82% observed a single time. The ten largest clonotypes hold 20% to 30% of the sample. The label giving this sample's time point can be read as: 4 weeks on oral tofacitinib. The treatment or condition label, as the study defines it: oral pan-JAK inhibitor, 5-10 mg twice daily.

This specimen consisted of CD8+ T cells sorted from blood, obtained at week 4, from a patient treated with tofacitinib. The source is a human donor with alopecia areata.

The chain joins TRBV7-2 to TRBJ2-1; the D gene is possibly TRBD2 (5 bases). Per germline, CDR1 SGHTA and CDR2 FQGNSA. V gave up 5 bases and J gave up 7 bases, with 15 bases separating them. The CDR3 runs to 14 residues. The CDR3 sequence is CASSIHGGENEQFF. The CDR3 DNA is TGTGCCAGCAGCATCCACGGAGGAGAGAATGAGCAGTTCTTC.

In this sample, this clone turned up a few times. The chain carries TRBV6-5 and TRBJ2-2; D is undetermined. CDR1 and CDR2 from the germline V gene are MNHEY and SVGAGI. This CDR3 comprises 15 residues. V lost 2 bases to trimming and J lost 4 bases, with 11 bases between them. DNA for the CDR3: TGTGCCAGCAGTTACGTAGGGCAGATCACCGGGGAGCTGTTTTTT. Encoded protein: CASSYVGQITGELFF.

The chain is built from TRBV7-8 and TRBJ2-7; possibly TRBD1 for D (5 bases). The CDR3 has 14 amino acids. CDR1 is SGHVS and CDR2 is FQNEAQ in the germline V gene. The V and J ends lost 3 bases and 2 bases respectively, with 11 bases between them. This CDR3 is CASSFQGFTYEQYF. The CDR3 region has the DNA TGTGCCAGCAGCTTTCAGGGTTTTACCTACGAGCAGTACTTC.

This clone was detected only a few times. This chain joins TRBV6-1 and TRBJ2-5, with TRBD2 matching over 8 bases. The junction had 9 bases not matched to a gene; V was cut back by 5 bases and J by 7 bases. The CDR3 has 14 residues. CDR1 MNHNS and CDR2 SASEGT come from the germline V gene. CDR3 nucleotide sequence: TGTGCCAGCAGTCCGCGGACCAGCGGGGGGACCCAGTACTTC. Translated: CASSPRTSGGTQYF.

Here the CDR3 DNA reads TGTGCCATCAGTGAAACAGGGGGCGCGGATGGCTACACCTTC. It codes for CAISETGGADGYTF. The chain links TRBV10-3 to TRBJ1-2; 9 nucleotides line up with TRBD1. Germline trimming cut 3 bases from V and 6 bases from J; bases unmatched to any gene: 5. Per the germline V gene, CDR1 is ENHRY and CDR2 is SYGVKD. The CDR3 has 14 residues.

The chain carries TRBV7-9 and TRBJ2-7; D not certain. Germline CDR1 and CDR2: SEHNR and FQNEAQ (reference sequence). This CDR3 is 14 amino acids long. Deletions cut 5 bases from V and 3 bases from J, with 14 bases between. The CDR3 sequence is CASSPQGLHYEQYF. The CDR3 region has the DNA TGTGCCAGCAGCCCGCAAGGTCTTCACTACGAGCAGTACTTC.

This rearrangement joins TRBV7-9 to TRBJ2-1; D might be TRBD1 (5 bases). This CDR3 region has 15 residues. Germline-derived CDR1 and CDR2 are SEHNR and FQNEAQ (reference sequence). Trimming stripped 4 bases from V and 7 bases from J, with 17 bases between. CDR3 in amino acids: CASSYTLAGSNEQFF. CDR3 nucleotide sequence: TGTGCCAGCAGCTACACTTTGGCAGGGTCTAATGAGCAGTTCTTC.

CDR3 sequence: CASNSPWEGLEQFF. CDR3 sequence (DNA): TGTGCCAGCAACTCCCCCTGGGAAGGTCTCGAGCAGTTCTTC. The J gene is TRBJ2-1, the V gene TRBV7-9; D unresolved. V gave up 7 bases and J gave up 10 bases, with 20 bases separating them. CDR1 and CDR2 from the germline V gene are SEHNR and FQNEAQ (reference sequence). The CDR3 runs 14 residues.

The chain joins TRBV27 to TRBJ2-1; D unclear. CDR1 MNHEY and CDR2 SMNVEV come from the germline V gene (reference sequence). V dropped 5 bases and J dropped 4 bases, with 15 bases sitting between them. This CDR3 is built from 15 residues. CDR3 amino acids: CASSLETSLYNEQFF. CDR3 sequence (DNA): TGTGCCAGCAGTCTCGAGACATCGCTTTACAATGAGCAGTTCTTC.

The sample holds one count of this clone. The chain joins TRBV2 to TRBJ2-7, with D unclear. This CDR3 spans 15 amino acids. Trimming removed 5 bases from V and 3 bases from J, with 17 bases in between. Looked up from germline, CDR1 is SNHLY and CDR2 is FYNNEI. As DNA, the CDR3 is TGTGCCAGCAGTCTGGGGTGGACCGCTAACTACGAGCAGTACTTC. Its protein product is CASSLGWTANYEQYF.

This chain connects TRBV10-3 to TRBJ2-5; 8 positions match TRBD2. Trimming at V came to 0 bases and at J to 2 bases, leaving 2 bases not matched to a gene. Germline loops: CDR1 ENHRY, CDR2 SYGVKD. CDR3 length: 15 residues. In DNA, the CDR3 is TGTGCCATCAGTGAGTCGACTAGCGTGCAAGAGACCCAGTACTTC. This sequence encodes CAISESTSVQETQYF.

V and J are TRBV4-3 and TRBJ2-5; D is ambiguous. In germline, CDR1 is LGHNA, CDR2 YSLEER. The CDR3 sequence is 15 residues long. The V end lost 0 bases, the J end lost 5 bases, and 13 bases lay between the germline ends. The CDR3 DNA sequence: TGCGCCAGCAGCCAAGAGAGTGGACCCCCGGAGACCCAGTACTTC. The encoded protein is CASSQESGPPETQYF.

The CDR3 DNA reads as TGCGCCAGCAGCCTCGGGACAGGGGGCAACGAGCAGTACTTC. Translated: CASSLGTGGNEQYF. This chain joins TRBV5-1 and TRBJ2-7; 12 bases map to TRBD1. Germline-derived CDR1 and CDR2 are SGHRS and YFSETQ. The ends lost 4 bases at V and 5 bases at J; junction bases unmatched: 4. The CDR3 length is 14 residues.

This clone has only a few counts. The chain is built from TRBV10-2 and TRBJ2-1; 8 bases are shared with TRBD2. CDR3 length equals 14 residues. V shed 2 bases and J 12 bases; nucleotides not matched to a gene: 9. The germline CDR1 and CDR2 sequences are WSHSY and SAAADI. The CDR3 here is CASSELDSGVGQFF. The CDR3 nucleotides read TGCGCCAGCAGTGAGCTGGATAGCGGGGTCGGGCAGTTCTTC.

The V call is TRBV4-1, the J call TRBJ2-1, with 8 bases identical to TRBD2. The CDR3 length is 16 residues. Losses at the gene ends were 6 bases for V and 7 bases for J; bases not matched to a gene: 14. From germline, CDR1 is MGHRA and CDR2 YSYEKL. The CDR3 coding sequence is TGCGCCAGCAGTCGTCCCGGGACTAGAGATAGGAATGAGCAGTTCTTC. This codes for CASSRPGTRDRNEQFF.

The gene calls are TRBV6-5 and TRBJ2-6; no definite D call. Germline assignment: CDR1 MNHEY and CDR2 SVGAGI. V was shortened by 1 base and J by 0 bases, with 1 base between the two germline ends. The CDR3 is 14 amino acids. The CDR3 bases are TGTGCCAGCAGTTACTTCTCTGGGGCCAACGTCCTGACTTTC. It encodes CASSYFSGANVLTF.

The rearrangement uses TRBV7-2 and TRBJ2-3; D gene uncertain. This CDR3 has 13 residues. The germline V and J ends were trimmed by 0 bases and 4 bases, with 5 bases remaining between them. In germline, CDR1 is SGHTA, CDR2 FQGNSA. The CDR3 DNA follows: TGTGCCAGCAGCTTAGCGGGCCCAGATACGCAGTATTTT. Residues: CASSLAGPDTQYF. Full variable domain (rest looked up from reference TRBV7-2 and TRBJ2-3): GAGVSQSPSNKVTEKGKDVELRCDPISGHTALYWYRQSLGQGLEFLIYFQGNSAPDKSGLPSDRFSAERTGGSVSTLTIQRTQQEDSAVYLCASSLAGPDTQYFGPGTRLTVL.

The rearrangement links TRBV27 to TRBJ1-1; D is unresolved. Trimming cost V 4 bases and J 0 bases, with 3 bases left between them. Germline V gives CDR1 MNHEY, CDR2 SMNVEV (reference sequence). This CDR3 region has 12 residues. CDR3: CASSSMNTEAFF. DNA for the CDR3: TGTGCCAGCAGTTCCATGAACACTGAAGCTTTCTTT.

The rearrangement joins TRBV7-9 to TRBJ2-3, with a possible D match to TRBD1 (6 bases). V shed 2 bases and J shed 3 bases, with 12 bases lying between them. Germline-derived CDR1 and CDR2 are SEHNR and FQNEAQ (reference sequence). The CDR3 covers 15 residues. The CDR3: CASSLPGQLTDTQYF. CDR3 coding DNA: TGTGCCAGCAGCTTACCCGGACAGTTAACAGATACGCAGTATTTT.